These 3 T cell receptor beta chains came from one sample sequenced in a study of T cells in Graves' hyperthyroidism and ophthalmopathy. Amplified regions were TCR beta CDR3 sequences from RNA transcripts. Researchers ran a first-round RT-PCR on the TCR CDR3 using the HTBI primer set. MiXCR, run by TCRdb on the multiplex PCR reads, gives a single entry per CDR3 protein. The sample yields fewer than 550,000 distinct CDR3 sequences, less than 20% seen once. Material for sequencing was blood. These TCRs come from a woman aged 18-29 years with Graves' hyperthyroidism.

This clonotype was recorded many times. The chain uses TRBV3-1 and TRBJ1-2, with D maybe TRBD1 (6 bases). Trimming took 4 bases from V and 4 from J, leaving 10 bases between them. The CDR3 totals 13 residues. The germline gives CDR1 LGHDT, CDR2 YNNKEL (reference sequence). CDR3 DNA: TGTGCCAGCAGCCCCGGGGGCCTCTATGGCTACACCTTC. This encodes CASSPGGLYGYTF.

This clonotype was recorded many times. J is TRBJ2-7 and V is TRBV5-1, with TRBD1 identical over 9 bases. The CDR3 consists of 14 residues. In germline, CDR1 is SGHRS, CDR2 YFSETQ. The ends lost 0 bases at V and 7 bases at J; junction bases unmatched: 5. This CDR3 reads CASSLGTGAREQYF. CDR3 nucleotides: TGCGCCAGCAGCTTGGGGACAGGGGCACGGGAGCAGTACTTC.

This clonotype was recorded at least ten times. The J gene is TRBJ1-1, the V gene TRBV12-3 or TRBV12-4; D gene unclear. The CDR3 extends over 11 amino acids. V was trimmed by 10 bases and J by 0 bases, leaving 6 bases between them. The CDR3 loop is CATGLNTEAFF. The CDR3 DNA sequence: TGTGCCACGGGGTTGAACACTGAAGCTTTCTTT.